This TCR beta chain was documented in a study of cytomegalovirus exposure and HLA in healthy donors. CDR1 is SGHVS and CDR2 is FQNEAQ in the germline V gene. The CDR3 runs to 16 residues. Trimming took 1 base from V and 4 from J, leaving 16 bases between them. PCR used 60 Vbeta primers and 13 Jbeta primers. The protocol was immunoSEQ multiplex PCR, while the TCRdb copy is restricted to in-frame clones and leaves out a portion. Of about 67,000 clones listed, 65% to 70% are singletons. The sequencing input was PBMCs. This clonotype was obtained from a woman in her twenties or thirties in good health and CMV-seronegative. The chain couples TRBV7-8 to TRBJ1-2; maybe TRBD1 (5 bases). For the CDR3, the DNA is TGTGCCAGCAGCTTAGGAGGAGGGGCGAGCGTCTATGGCTACACCTTC. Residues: CASSLGGGASVYGYTF.